Ten or more counts support the clone carrying this T cell receptor (beta chain). This sample stems from a study of low-dose radiotherapy and immunotherapy resistance in tumors. Study details: Intravenous administration to patients comprised nivolumab at 240 mg every two weeks and ipilimumab at 1 mg/kg every six weeks. Given every two weeks, intravenous cyclophosphamide 200 mg/m2 preceded radiation and immunotherapy by one day.

With TRAV- and TRBV-specific primers, first-strand cDNA was made, covering the alpha and beta chains. Over around 19 PCR cycles, TCRs were amplified from a constant-region primer and V-primer adapter. Amplifying the isolated mRNA was done by in vitro transcription. One entry per CDR3 protein, called by TCRdb with MiXCR from the reads. Of fewer than 90,000 distinct CDR3 sequences in the sample, approximately 20% were seen once. The time point was: before trial treatment. Donors, who were enrolled in a single-arm phase I dose-escalation trial, received nivolumab, ipilimumab, aspirin, low-dose cyclophosphamide and low-dose radiotherapy. Per the germline V gene, CDR1 is LNHDA and CDR2 is SQIVND (reference sequence). The ends lost 2 bases at V and 0 bases at J; junction bases unmatched: 7. CDR3 length: 17 residues.

The gene calls are TRBV19 and TRBJ1-5, with 7 bases aligning to TRBD1. This clonotype was sampled from a male donor with prostate cancer. Sequences were derived from PBMCs, sampled before treatment. The CDR3 DNA is TGTGCCAGTAGTATACCCGGGACAGAGTATAGCAATCAGCCCCAGCATTTT. Its protein product is CASSIPGTEYSNQPQHF.